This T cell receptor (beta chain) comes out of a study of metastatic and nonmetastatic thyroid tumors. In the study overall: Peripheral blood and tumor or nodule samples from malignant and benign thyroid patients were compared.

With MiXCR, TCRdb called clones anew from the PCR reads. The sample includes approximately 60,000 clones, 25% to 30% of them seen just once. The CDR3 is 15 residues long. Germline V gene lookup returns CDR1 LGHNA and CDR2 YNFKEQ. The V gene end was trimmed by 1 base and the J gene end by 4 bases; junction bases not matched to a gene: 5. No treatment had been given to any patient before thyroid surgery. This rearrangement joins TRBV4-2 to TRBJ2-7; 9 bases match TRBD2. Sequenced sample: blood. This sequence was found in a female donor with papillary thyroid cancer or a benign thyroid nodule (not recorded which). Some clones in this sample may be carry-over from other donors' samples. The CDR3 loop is CASSQVLAGPYEQYF. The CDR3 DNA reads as TGTGCCAGCAGCCAAGTCCTAGCGGGACCGTACGAGCAGTACTTC.